Reported below is one TCR beta chain. Its target is unknown. This CDR3 region has 14 residues. Trimming removed 1 base from V and 3 bases from J, with 10 bases in between. The germline V gene encodes CDR1 LGHNA and CDR2 YSLEER. The data are from a study of CD8 T cells in ankylosing spondylitis. General study results and limits: Disease-linked clones were found to be CD8+ and relatively rare in peripheral blood. Some motif variants had been reported before (in reactive arthritis synovial fluid and blood). A motif in TCR beta, a set of fewer than ten highly homologous variants, appeared characteristic of ankylosing spondylitis blood. Disease-associated clones were reportedly significantly overrepresented in matched ankylosing spondylitis synovial fluid.

Using quantitative 5'-RACE with molecular barcodes, the authors made TCR beta libraries. TCRdb passed the 5' RACE reads through MiXCR, listing each CDR3 protein once. Of approximately 520,000 distinct CDR3 sequences listed, about 5.7% are singletons. The receptor was derived from a male donor with ankylosing spondylitis. The sample comprised blood, either unsorted or a sorted T cell fraction (not recorded which). The rearrangement links TRBV4-3 to TRBJ2-7; TRBD1 might be the D (6 bases). CDR3 region: CASSQGAGDYEQYF. The CDR3 DNA reads TGCGCCAGCAGCCAAGGTGCAGGGGACTACGAGCAGTACTTC.